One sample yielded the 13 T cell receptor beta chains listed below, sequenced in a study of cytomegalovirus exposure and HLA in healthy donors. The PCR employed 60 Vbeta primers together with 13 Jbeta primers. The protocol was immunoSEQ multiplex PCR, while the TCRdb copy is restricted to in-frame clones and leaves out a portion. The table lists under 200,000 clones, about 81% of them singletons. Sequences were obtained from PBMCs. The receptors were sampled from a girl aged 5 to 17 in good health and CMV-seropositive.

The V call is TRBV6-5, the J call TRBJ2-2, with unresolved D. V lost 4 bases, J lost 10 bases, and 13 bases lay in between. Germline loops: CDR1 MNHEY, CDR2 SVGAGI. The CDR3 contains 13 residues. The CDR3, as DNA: TGTGCCAGCAGTTTTCTCCCGGAGATGGAGCTGTTTTTT. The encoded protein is CASSFLPEMELFF.

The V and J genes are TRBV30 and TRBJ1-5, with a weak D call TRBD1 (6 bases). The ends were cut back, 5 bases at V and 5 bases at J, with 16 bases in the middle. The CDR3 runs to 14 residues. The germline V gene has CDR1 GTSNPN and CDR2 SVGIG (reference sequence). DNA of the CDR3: TGTGCCTGGGCCCGGGGGGCAAGGGATCAGCCCCAGCATTTT. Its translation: CAWARGARDQPQHF.

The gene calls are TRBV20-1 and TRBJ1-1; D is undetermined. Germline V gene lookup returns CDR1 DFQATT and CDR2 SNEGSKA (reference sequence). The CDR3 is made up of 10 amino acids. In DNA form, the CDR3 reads TGCAGGACCAGAGGCACTGAAGCTTTCTTT. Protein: CRTRGTEAFF.

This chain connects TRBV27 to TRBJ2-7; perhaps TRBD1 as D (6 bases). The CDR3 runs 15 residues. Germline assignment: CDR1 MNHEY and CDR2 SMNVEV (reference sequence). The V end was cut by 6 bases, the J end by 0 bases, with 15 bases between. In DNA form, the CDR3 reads TGTGCCAGCAGAGCCAGGGGTCCGAGCTCCTACGAGCAGTACTTC. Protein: CASRARGPSSYEQYF.

CDR3 in DNA: TGTGCCAGCAGTTACTCAGGACAGGGTGGGCATGAGCAGTTCTTC. This gives the protein CASSYSGQGGHEQFF. This chain joins TRBV6-6 and TRBJ2-1, with 8 bases lining up with TRBD1. CDR1 is MNHNY and CDR2 is SVGAGI in the germline V gene (reference sequence). CDR3 length: 15 residues. The junction had 6 bases not matched to a gene; V was cut back by 0 bases and J by 8 bases.

The CDR3 sequence is CASSGRGAEKLFF. CDR3 nucleotide sequence: TGTGCCAGCAGCGGGCGGGGGGCCGAAAAACTGTTTTTT. The chain recombines TRBV5-6 with TRBJ1-4, with a weak D call TRBD1 (6 bases). CDR1 is SGHDT, CDR2 YYEEEE, per germline. V was cut by 4 bases and J by 8 bases, with 12 bases left in between. The CDR3 runs 13 residues.

DNA of the CDR3: TGTGCCAGCAGCGTGGGGACAGCATATGGCTACACCTTC. Protein product: CASSVGTAYGYTF. The chain combines TRBV9 with TRBJ1-2, with 7 nucleotides matching TRBD1. Trimming cost V 2 bases and J 5 bases; bases outside gene matches: 3. Germline V gene data show CDR1 as SGDLS and CDR2 as YYNGEE. This CDR3 is built from 13 residues.

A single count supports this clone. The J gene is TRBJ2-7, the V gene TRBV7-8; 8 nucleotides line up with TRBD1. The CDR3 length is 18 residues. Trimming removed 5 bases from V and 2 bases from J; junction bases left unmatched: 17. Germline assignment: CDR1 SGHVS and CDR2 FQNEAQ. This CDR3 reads CASSPIPGQGTLTYEQYF. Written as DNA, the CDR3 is TGTGCCAGCAGCCCAATTCCCGGACAGGGAACCCTAACCTACGAGCAGTACTTC.

CDR3: CASSLLAGNGGEQFF. CDR3 coding DNA: TGTGCCAGCAGTCTCCTGGCGGGAAACGGGGGTGAGCAGTTCTTC. The J gene is TRBJ2-1, the V gene TRBV27, with a weak D call TRBD2 (6 bases). The germline V gene has CDR1 MNHEY and CDR2 SMNVEV (reference sequence). Deletions cut 5 bases from V and 9 bases from J, with 20 bases between. CDR3 length equals 15 residues.

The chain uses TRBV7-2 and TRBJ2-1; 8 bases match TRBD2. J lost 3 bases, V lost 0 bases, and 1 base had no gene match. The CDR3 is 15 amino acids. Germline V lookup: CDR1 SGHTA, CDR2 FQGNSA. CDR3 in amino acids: CASSLASGNYNEQFF. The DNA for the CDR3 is TGTGCCAGCAGCTTAGCTAGCGGGAACTACAATGAGCAGTTCTTC.

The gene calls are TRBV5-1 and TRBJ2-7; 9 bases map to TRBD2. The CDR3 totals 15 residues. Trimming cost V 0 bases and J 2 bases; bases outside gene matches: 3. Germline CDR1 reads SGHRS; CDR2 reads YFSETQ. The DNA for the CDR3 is TGCGCCAGCAGCTTGGCCGCTAGCGGGACCTACGAGCAGTACTTC. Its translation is CASSLAASGTYEQYF. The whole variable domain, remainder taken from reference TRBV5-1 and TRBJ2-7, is KAGVTQTPRYLIKTRGQQVTLSCSPISGHRSVSWYQQTPGQGLQFLFEYFSETQRNKGNFPGRFSGRQFSNSRSEMNVSTLELGDSALYLCASSLAASGTYEQYFGPGTRLTVT.

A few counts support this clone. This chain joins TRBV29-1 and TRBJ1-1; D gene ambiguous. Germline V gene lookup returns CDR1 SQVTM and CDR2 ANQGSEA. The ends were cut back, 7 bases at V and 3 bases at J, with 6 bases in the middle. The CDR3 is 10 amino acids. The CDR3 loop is CSGLDTEAFF. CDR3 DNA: TGCAGCGGACTGGACACTGAAGCTTTCTTT.

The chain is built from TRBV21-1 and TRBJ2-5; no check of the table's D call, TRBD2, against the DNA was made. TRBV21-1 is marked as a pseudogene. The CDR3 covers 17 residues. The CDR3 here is CASSKGTSGRARETQYF. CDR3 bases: TGTGCCAGCAGCAAAGGTACTAGCGGGAGGGCTCGGGAGACCCAGTACTTC.